The rows below give T cell receptor beta chains drawn from one sample of a study of T cell repertoires in cytomegalovirus infection. Their antigen targets remain unknown. TCRdb re-derived calls from the reads in MiXCR, one entry per CDR3 protein. The table has 450,000 to 550,000 distinct CDR3 sequences, about 42% seen once; the top ten hold about 45%. The sequenced sample was cultured PBMCs, obtained from culture after CMV antigen stimulation. These receptors were collected from a human donor in good health (CMV status not recorded). Some clones in this sample may be carry-over from other donors' samples. Both conserved end residues are part of each CDR3. Fields, in order: J gene, D gene, V gene, clone size, CDR3 protein, CDR3 DNA. D genes are given only for firm matches. The size field is filled for only some rows; it gives once, few, many or a size class.

TRBJ2-7,TRBD1,TRBV7-6,many,CASSWGQGAYEQYF,TGTGCCAGCAGCTGGGGACAGGGGGCTTACGAGCAGTACTTC
TRBJ1-5,.,TRBV11-2,.,CASSVDRTNQPQHF,TGTGCCAGCAGCGTCGACAGAACCAATCAGCCCCAGCATTTT
TRBJ1-5,.,TRBV7-9,.,CASSREFSNQPQHF,TGTGCCAGCAGCAGGGAATTTAGCAATCAGCCCCAGCATTTT
TRBJ2-2,TRBD2,TRBV5-1,few,CASSLQLAGNTGELFF,TGCGCCAGCAGCCTTCAACTAGCGGGGAACACCGGGGAGCTGTTTTTT
TRBJ2-5,TRBD1,TRBV20-1,.,CSAPAQGAIRGPRETQYF,TGCAGTGCCCCGGCACAGGGGGCAATCAGGGGCCCCAGGGAGACCCAGTACTTC
TRBJ2-1,.,TRBV7-4,.,CASSWTLYNEQFF,TGTGCCAGCAGCTGGACATTGTACAATGAGCAGTTCTTC
TRBJ2-1,.,TRBV7-9,.,CASSLDGPSGHEQFF,TGTGCCAGCAGCTTAGACGGCCCCAGCGGACATGAGCAGTTCTTC
TRBJ1-4,.,TRBV4-2,few,CASSQDTQVGEKLFF,TGTGCCAGCAGCCAAGATACTCAAGTGGGGGAAAAACTGTTTTTT
TRBJ2-7,TRBD2,TRBV19,.,CASTSPRGGGSYEQYF,TGTGCCAGTACCTCCCCGCGGGGCGGGGGCTCCTACGAGCAGTACTTC
TRBJ2-1,TRBD1,TRBV7-9,.,CASSWTGGSYEQFF,TGTGCCAGCAGCTGGACAGGGGGCAGCTATGAGCAGTTCTTC
TRBJ2-3,TRBD2,TRBV7-9,.,CASSLVWTGGADTQYF,TGTGCCAGCAGCTTAGTCTGGACGGGGGGTGCAGATACGCAGTATTTT
TRBJ2-5,TRBD2,TRBV4-1,few,CASSSGAGGRETQYF,TGCGCCAGCAGCTCCGGAGCGGGGGGGAGAGAGACCCAGTACTTC
TRBJ2-1,.,TRBV11-2,.,CASTKLPANEQFF,TGTGCCAGCACCAAACTCCCGGCCAATGAGCAGTTCTTC
TRBJ2-7,.,TRBV7-8,few,CASSLFFSPVSTDEQYF,TGTGCCAGCAGCTTATTTTTCTCCCCCGTCAGCACGGACGAGCAGTACTTC
TRBJ1-6,TRBD1,TRBV4-1,.,CASSHPGQGARNSPLHF,TGCGCCAGCAGCCATCCGGGACAGGGGGCGCGGAATTCACCCCTCCACTTT
TRBJ1-2,.,TRBV7-9,few,CASSFIGTPQGGYTF,TGTGCCAGCAGCTTCATCGGGACTCCCCAAGGCGGCTACACCTTC
TRBJ2-4,.,TRBV6-1,.,CASSPSFRDIQYF,TGTGCCAGCAGCCCCTCCTTTAGGGACATTCAGTACTTC
TRBJ2-7,TRBD2,TRBV2,few,CASTPIGTTTIKQYF,TGTGCCAGCACCCCCATAGGGACTACGACTATAAAGCAGTACTTC
TRBJ1-1,TRBD1,TRBV7-9,few,CASSTDREGHMNTEAFF,TGTGCCAGCAGCACGGACAGGGAAGGCCACATGAACACTGAAGCTTTCTTT
TRBJ2-2,.,TRBV10-3,few,CAISESLGTPGTVGELFF,TGTGCCATCAGTGAATCGCTCGGGACGCCTGGGACCGTCGGGGAGCTGTTTTTT
TRBJ2-7,TRBD2,TRBV7-2,many,CASSLWSGGYAYEQYF,TGTGCCAGCAGCTTATGGAGCGGGGGTTACGCCTACGAGCAGTACTTC
TRBJ1-4,TRBD1,TRBV5-4,few,CASSLRRDREGEKLFF,TGTGCCAGCAGCTTGAGGCGGGACAGGGAAGGCGAAAAACTGTTTTTT
TRBJ1-1,TRBD1,TRBV28,.,CASRPTGVSNEAFF,TGTGCCAGCAGACCGACAGGGGTATCGAATGAAGCTTTCTTT
TRBJ2-7,.,TRBV30,.,CAWSVRQGFHEQYF,TGTGCCTGGAGTGTACGTCAGGGGTTCCACGAGCAGTACTTC
TRBJ2-5,.,TRBV5-1,.,CASSLGGPLAPFETQYF,TGCGCCAGCAGCTTGGGAGGCCCATTAGCTCCCTTTGAGACCCAGTACTTC
TRBJ2-1,.,TRBV7-2,many,CASSLQSTQSSYNEQFF,TGTGCCAGCAGCTTACAATCGACGCAGAGCTCCTACAATGAGCAGTTCTTC
TRBJ2-7,TRBD2,TRBV4-3,few,CASSLLAGEDEQYF,TGCGCCAGCAGCCTACTAGCGGGAGAAGACGAGCAGTACTTC
TRBJ2-5,TRBD2,TRBV12-3/TRBV12-4,.,CASSSAPGLAGGPRVSQYF,TGTGCCAGCAGTTCAGCTCCGGGACTAGCGGGGGGGCCCCGGGTGAGCCAGTACTTC
TRBJ1-1,.,TRBV6-5,.,CASFRGGRGGTEAFF,TGTGCCAGCTTCCGAGGGGGGCGTGGCGGCACTGAAGCTTTCTTT
TRBJ2-3,TRBD2,TRBV27,few,CASSLTSGTATDTQYF,TGTGCCAGCAGTTTGACTAGCGGGACGGCCACAGATACGCAGTATTTT
TRBJ2-7,TRBD2,TRBV12-3/TRBV12-4,few,CASTSTSGLSYEQYF,TGTGCCAGCACCTCGACTAGCGGGCTATCCTACGAGCAGTACTTC
TRBJ2-3,.,TRBV7-9,.,CASSFPRQTSTDTQYF,TGTGCCAGCAGCTTTCCGAGACAGACTAGCACAGATACGCAGTATTTT
TRBJ1-2,TRBD1,TRBV28,.,CASSLGLDRVYSYTF,TGTGCCAGCAGTTTGGGGCTTGACAGGGTTTATAGCTACACCTTC
TRBJ2-7,.,TRBV5-1,.,CASSHSTGTWEQYF,TGCGCCAGCAGCCACTCGACAGGGACTTGGGAGCAGTACTTC
TRBJ2-3,.,TRBV9,.,CASSPRPPLDTQYF,TGTGCCAGCAGCCCCCGTCCCCCCCTGGATACGCAGTATTTT
TRBJ2-3,.,TRBV20-1,.,CSAMVRTDTQYF,TGCAGTGCTATGGTCCGCACAGATACGCAGTATTTT
TRBJ2-7,TRBD1,TRBV6-1,.,CASSGTGPYEQYF,TGTGCCAGTTCCGGGACAGGGCCCTACGAGCAGTACTTC
TRBJ2-6,.,TRBV7-8,.,CASSFPFSGANVLTF,TGTGCCAGCAGCTTCCCGTTCTCTGGGGCCAACGTCCTGACTTTC
TRBJ2-2,.,TRBV27,.,CASSRRGTNTGELFF,TGTGCCAGCAGTCGGCGGGGTACGAACACCGGGGAGCTGTTTTTT
TRBJ1-1,.,TRBV7-4,once,CASSLEEGAEAFF,TGTGCCAGCAGCTTAGAGGAGGGGGCTGAAGCTTTCTTT
TRBJ1-1,.,TRBV4-3,.,CASKGTRLMGTEAFF,TGCGCCAGCAAGGGGACACGCCTGATGGGGACTGAAGCTTTCTTT
TRBJ2-7,.,TRBV7-2,few,CASSVPGAGQYF,TGTGCCAGCAGCGTACCCGGGGCAGGGCAGTACTTC